The 14 T cell receptor beta chains in this list originate from one sample, sequenced in a study of blood T cells in healthy people across ages. A second PCR, run for about 7 to 11 cycles, used a sample-barcoded 5' primer plus a J-beta primer mix. Via MiXCR, TCRdb re-called the 5' RACE reads, giving one row per CDR3 protein. Of 800,000 to 950,000 distinct CDR3 sequences in the sample, under 35% were seen once. These sequences were also reported in another study, on T cells of mothers and their children.

Sequences were obtained from blood. The receptors originated from a woman in her thirties or forties in good health.

This clonotype was counted many times. This chain uses TRBV6-6 with TRBJ1-2; 11 bases are a match to TRBD1. This CDR3 comprises 15 residues. V lost 7 bases to trimming and J lost 8 bases; unmatched junction nucleotides: 12. Germline V CDR1 and CDR2: MNHNY, SVGAGI (reference sequence). The CDR3 nucleotides are TGTGCCAGCATAAATGGAGGACAGGGGGCGCAGGGCTACACCTTC. Amino acid sequence: CASINGGQGAQGYTF.

V usage is TRBV7-8 and J usage is TRBJ2-7; TRBD1 matches at 7 bases. With V trimmed by 5 bases and J by 11 bases, 9 bases remained unmatched. Germline CDR1 and CDR2: SGHVS and FQNEAQ. The CDR3 contains 12 residues. The CDR3 spells CASSPTRDRKYF. DNA of the CDR3: TGTGCCAGCAGCCCGACCCGGGACAGAAAGTACTTC.

A single count supports this clonotype. This chain connects TRBV21-1 to TRBJ1-2. TRBV21-1 is deemed a pseudogene. The CDR3 spans 13 residues. The CDR3 here is CASNNRSNYGYTF. In DNA, the CDR3 is TGTGCCAGCAACAACAGGTCTAACTATGGCTACACCTTC.

This clonotype is a singleton in its sample. The J gene is TRBJ1-1, the V gene TRBV29-1; D remains unclear. In germline, CDR1 is SQVTM, CDR2 ANQGSEA. The V end was cut by 1 base, the J end by 5 bases, with 26 bases between. The CDR3 loop spans 18 amino acids. The CDR3 nucleotides are TGCAGCGTTGAAGGGTACGAGCCAGCCGAACGGAGGTGGACTGAAGCTTTCTTT. Translated: CSVEGYEPAERRWTEAFF.

This clonotype was seen only a few times. The V and J genes are TRBV6-6 and TRBJ1-4; D unresolved. Germline-derived CDR1 and CDR2 are MNHNY and SVGAGI (reference sequence). Trimming shortened V by 9 bases and J by 8 bases, and 10 bases separated the two germline ends. CDR3 size: 11 residues. DNA for the CDR3: TGTGCCAGTAGCGGGGTGGAAAAACTGTTTTTT. Its protein product is CASSGVEKLFF.

As to this clonotype: Since a much larger clone is just one base distant, this may be a read error. V is TRBV7-8 and J is TRBJ2-7; 7 nucleotides align to TRBD1. The V and J ends lost 4 bases and 9 bases, in that order; junction bases with no gene match: 12. Germline V gene data show CDR1 as SGHVS and CDR2 as FQNEAQ. This CDR3 spans 14 amino acids. The CDR3 bases are TGTGCCAGCAGCTCACCCGAAGGGGGCGGTGTGCAGTACTTC. Residues: CASSSPEGGGVQYF.

The rearrangement links TRBV5-1 to TRBJ2-1; TRBD1 matches at 10 bases. With 0 bases clipped from V and 5 bases from J, the junction kept 5 bases outside the gene matches. This CDR3 has 16 amino acids. The germline CDR1 and CDR2 sequences are SGHRS and YFSETQ. The CDR3 DNA is TGCGCCAGCAGCTTGGTGGCGGGACAGGGGAACAATGAGCAGTTCTTC. Translated, it gives CASSLVAGQGNNEQFF.

This clonotype was counted once. The rearrangement uses TRBV5-5 and TRBJ1-1, with D perhaps matching TRBD1 (5 bases). The CDR3 is 13 residues long. Per germline, CDR1 SGHKS and CDR2 YYEKEE (reference sequence). V lost 0 bases and J 10 bases, leaving 13 bases between the germline ends. Written as DNA, the CDR3 is TGTGCCAGCAGCTTGGACCCCCAGAGGGGAGCTTTCTTT. Residues: CASSLDPQRGAFF.

This clonotype was seen a handful of times. The chain links TRBV29-1 to TRBJ1-5; tentative D call: TRBD1 (6 bases). The CDR3 spans 16 residues. Per germline, CDR1 SQVTM and CDR2 ANQGSEA. V dropped 4 bases and J dropped 4 bases, with 20 bases sitting between them. The CDR3 loop reads CSVGYPPGGSNQPQHF. CDR3 DNA: TGCAGCGTTGGATATCCTCCCGGGGGCTCGAATCAGCCCCAGCATTTT. The whole variable domain, remainder taken from reference TRBV29-1 and TRBJ1-5, is SAVISQKPSRDICQRGTSLTIQCQVDSQVTMMFWYRQQPGQSLTLIATANQGSEATYESGFVIDKFPISRPNLTFSTLTVSNMSPEDSSIYLCSVGYPPGGSNQPQHFGDGTRLSIL.

This rearrangement joins TRBV28 to TRBJ2-7, with TRBD2 as a possible D gene (6 bases). In germline, CDR1 is MDHEN, CDR2 SYDVKM. The CDR3 is 14 residues long. V lost 3 bases to trimming and J lost 3 bases, with 12 bases between them. The CDR3 is CASSFRGNGYEQYF. Written as DNA, the CDR3 is TGTGCCAGCAGTTTTCGGGGGAACGGCTACGAGCAGTACTTC.

Concerning this clonotype: This may stem from a read error, because a much larger clone lies one nucleotide away. The chain has TRBV7-8 and TRBJ2-3; D uncertain. Trimming stripped 5 bases from V and 3 bases from J, with 12 bases between. Germline V gene data show CDR1 as SGHVS and CDR2 as FQNEAQ. The CDR3 contains 14 residues. This CDR3 is CASSSPDETDTQYF. CDR3 DNA: TGTGCCAGCAGCAGCCCCGACGAGACAGATACGCAGTATTTT.

This clonotype was seen at least ten times. The rearrangement links TRBV20-1 to TRBJ2-7; a possible D gene is TRBD2 (7 bases). Per the germline V gene, CDR1 is DFQATT and CDR2 is SNEGSKA (reference sequence). This CDR3 has 16 amino acids. Trimming cost V 2 bases and J 0 bases, with 17 bases left between them. This CDR3 is CSARSGASGPSYEQYF. Written as DNA, the CDR3 is TGCAGTGCTAGATCGGGGGCTAGCGGACCCTCCTACGAGCAGTACTTC.

This clonotype was observed many times. The chain couples TRBV28 to TRBJ2-7; D ambiguous. Germline CDR1 reads MDHEN; CDR2 reads SYDVKM. CDR3 length: 12 residues. The ends were cut back, 6 bases at V and 3 bases at J, with 9 bases in the middle. Written as DNA, the CDR3 is TGTGCCAGCAGCCGGACGGACTACGAGCAGTACTTC. Its translation: CASSRTDYEQYF.

Remarks on this clonotype: This sequence may be a read error, since a much larger clone differs from it by one base. This chain joins TRBV7-9 and TRBJ2-7; D is unresolved. This CDR3 spans 14 amino acids. Germline V lookup: CDR1 SEHNR, CDR2 FQNEAQ (reference sequence). Trimming shortened V by 5 bases and J by 7 bases, and 18 bases separated the two germline ends. The DNA for the CDR3 is TGTGCCAGCAGCAAACAAGACGGATACAATGAGCAGTACTTC. Its protein is CASSKQDGYNEQYF. The full variable domain, rest sourced from reference TRBV7-9 and TRBJ2-7, is DTGVSQNPRHKITKRGQNVTFRCDPISEHNRLYWYRQTLGQGPEFLTYFQNEAQLEKSRLLSDRFSAERPKGSFSTLEIQRTEQGDSAMYLCASSKQDGYNEQYFGPGTRLTVT.